This T cell receptor (beta chain) derives from a study of blood T cell repertoires in COVID-19. In terms of age and location, participants ranged from roughly 18 to 100 years and lived in approximately 24 US areas. The study recruited exposed participants who had met a COVID-19 case within 2 weeks before entry. Produced via immunoSEQ multiplex PCR; TCRdb's table is partial and in-frame only. The sample includes 430,000 or so clones, about 88% of them seen just once. Germline loops: CDR1 SGHTA, CDR2 FQGNSA. The ends lost 6 bases at V and 1 base at J; junction bases unmatched: 2. The CDR3 runs to 13 residues.

The chain combines TRBV7-2 with TRBJ1-1; TRBD1 matches at 7 bases. The sample consisted of PBMCs or T cells enriched from blood (not recorded which). The sequence was collected from a woman aged 18 to 35 who had been exposed to COVID-19. CDR3 sequence (DNA): TGTGCCAGCAGTGACAGGGAGAACACTGAAGCTTTCTTT. Translation gives CASSDRENTEAFF.